This T cell receptor beta chain appears in the sequencing data of a study of blood T cells in healthy people across ages (dated by TCRdb to about 2015). Regarding the complete study: In model experiments, roughly one uniquely barcoded TCR beta cDNA molecule per two T cells was captured by template switching. Using deep sequencing normalized with unique cDNA molecular identifiers, the study measured how TCR beta repertoire diversity changes with age. The donors were split into four age groups: young (average roughly 15 years), middle-aged (about 40), aged (62) and long-lived (about 74). To avoid experimental bias, donors of different ages were randomly spread across the sequencing lanes. Two additional independent replicas of 1 million unique cDNA reads from the same blood draw were analyzed for two donors (one aged 18 to 29 and one aged 80 or older). Overall study results and their limits: Observed TCR beta diversity per million T cells fell roughly linearly with age, and a significant reduction was already apparent by age approximately 41. Because donor CMV infection status was unknown, age-related changes in expanded clonotypes were potentially confounded. Compared with the aged group, the long-lived group had more naive CD4+ T cells, fewer expanded clones and increased TCR diversity, suggesting age selection. There was a strong correlation between observed TCR beta diversity and the percentage of naive T cells measured by flow cytometry. Since profiling was done on bulk unsorted PBMCs, naive and antigen-experienced compartments could not be conclusively compared. Total diversity estimates from one million sequenced T cells were considered lower bounds and underestimates.

Comments on this clonotype: The specificity of this receptor is unknown. Base qualities are not recorded, but no much larger clone differs from it by a single base.

The library was obtained by 5' RACE. The sample was run on an Illumina HiSeq 2500. The second PCR ran for roughly 6 to 11 cycles and used a J-beta primer mix along with a sample-barcoded 5' primer. A template-switch 5' adaptor carrying 12 random nucleotides introduced a unique molecular identifier onto each TCR beta cDNA molecule. At least 2.5 million CDR3-containing paired-end reads were obtained from each sample. First-strand cDNA was synthesized from all RNA with the Mint cDNA synthesis kit, primed by a TRBC-specific oligonucleotide. After uracil-DNA glycosylase treatment, a first 18-cycle PCR used universal primers M1SS and BC2_uni_R on all cDNA. In the authors' own workflow: For normalization, 1 million high-quality reads, each with a distinct molecular identifier, were randomly selected from each sample. Reads with shared molecular identifiers were discarded instead of being binned into consensus sequences. CDR3 identification, clonotype clustering and error correction used MiTCR with a Q25 quality threshold and the strictest error-elimination algorithm. A nonparametric unseen species model with Euler transformation was used to estimate lower-bound total TCR beta diversity. TCRdb itself trimmed the public reads at Q25 with fastp, ran MiXCR and retained productive beta chains. Rows matching on CDR3 protein sequence are summarized as one entry with the most common DNA and genes. The V and J calls and clone size are TCRdb's, not the authors'. The sample includes approximately 1,100,000 distinct CDR3 sequences, with under 55% observed a single time. Jointly, the top ten make up 18% of the sample.

Donors were 39 systemically healthy Caucasian individuals from Russia aged roughly 6 to 95 years. Each donor gave roughly 9.5 milliliters of peripheral blood, collected into EDTA-treated Vacutainer tubes. Ficoll-Paque density-gradient centrifugation was used to isolate PBMCs, with at least 6 million obtained per sample. Trizol reagent was used to extract total RNA from the PBMCs, yielding at least 5 micrograms per sample. The percentages of naive CD45RAhigh/CD27high T cells were determined by flow cytometry on a PBMC aliquot from every donor. Including the terminal cysteine and phenylalanine, the CDR3 comprises 16 residues. Here the CDR3 DNA is all that survives: 48 bases in frame from base 1. After removal of 3 bases from V and 3 bases from J, the junction retains 12 bases not matched to a gene. CDR1 and CDR2 (DFQATT, SNEGSKA) derive from the germline V gene (reference sequence).

This TCR derives from a woman aged 55-75 years in good health. The chain joins TRBV20-1 to TRBJ1-2; 8 bases in the junction line up with TRBD1. Input material: blood. CDR3 sequence: CSARPIFDRGDYGYTF. In nucleotides, the sequence is TGCAGTGCTAGGCCGATTTTCGACAGGGGAGACTATGGCTACACCTTC.